This T cell receptor (beta chain) was documented in a study of neoadjuvant anti-PD-1 for oral cavity cancer. Background on the study: Before surgery, most patients got three to four biweekly 3 mg/kg nivolumab doses.

The V end was cut by 3 bases, the J end by 8 bases, with 22 bases between. Germline assignment: CDR1 MNHNS and CDR2 SASEGT. The CDR3 has 16 residues. Clones were read by immunoSEQ multiplex PCR, and TCRdb kept only the in-frame ones, dropping some. The table lists tens of thousands of clones, approximately 87% of them singletons. Indicated time point: after neoadjuvant nivolumab, at surgical resection. The genes are TRBV6-1 and TRBJ1-2; D possibly corresponds to TRBD1 (6 bases). The sequencing here drew on PBMCs, taken after nivolumab (anti-PD-1) treatment. The sequence was collected from a person aged 35-79 years with oral cavity squamous cell carcinoma. The CDR3 region is CASSDIKPQGRRGYTF. CDR3 DNA: TGTGCCAGCAGTGACATAAAACCACAGGGACGTAGGGGCTACACCTTC.